This TCR beta chain originates from a study of CD8+ T cells in alopecia areata. About the study: Treated patients received oral tofacitinib, 5 to 10 mg twice daily. The protocol delivered tofacitinib for 6 to 18 months, then withdrew it for 6 months. Study-wide results and caveats: Mice showed clearer TCR sharing than patients did, a gap that was possibly HLA-related.

RNA, once extracted, was reverse transcribed into cDNA for use as the sequencing template. Generated by immunoSEQ multiplex PCR, the TCRdb table keeps only in-frame clones and is missing some. The sample holds hundreds of thousands of clones, approximately 61% seen once. The V end was cut by 3 bases, the J end by 5 bases, with 11 bases between. Germline V gene lookup returns CDR1 SNHLY and CDR2 FYNNEI. The CDR3 covers 13 residues. PBMC-derived CD4+ and CD8+ T cells were sorted. Notes on this clone: Antigen specificity is unknown.

This material consisted of CD4+ T cells sorted from blood, taken at week 0. The chain recombines TRBV2 with TRBJ2-7; tentatively, D is TRBD2 (6 bases). The source is a human donor with alopecia areata. The CDR3 DNA reads as TGTGCCAGCAGTGAGACTCGGAGGGACGAGCAGTACTTC. Translating gives CASSETRRDEQYF. Drawing the rest from reference TRBV2 and TRBJ2-7, the complete variable domain is EPEVTQTPSHQVTQMGQEVILRCVPISNHLYFYWYRQILGQKVEFLVSFYNNEISEKSEIFDDQFSVERPDGSNFTLKIRSTKLEDSAMYFCASSETRRDEQYFGPGTRLTVT.